The TCR beta chain described here comes from a study of identical twins' blood T cells. MiXCR, applied by TCRdb to the 5' RACE reads, yields one record per CDR3 protein. Among hundreds of thousands of distinct CDR3 sequences listed, 25% to 35% were seen once. This clonotype occurred a few times. This CDR3 region has 15 residues. V shed 2 bases and J 6 bases; nucleotides not matched to a gene: 7. Germline V CDR1 and CDR2: MNHEY, SMNVEV (reference sequence). Material: PBMCs. V is TRBV27 and J is TRBJ1-5, with 7 bases aligning to TRBD1. The source of this sequence is a woman aged 18-49 years in good health. The CDR3 nucleotides read TGTGCCAGCAGTTTAAGAGGGGGCGGGTTTCAGCCCCAGCATTTT. Its translation is CASSLRGGGFQPQHF.